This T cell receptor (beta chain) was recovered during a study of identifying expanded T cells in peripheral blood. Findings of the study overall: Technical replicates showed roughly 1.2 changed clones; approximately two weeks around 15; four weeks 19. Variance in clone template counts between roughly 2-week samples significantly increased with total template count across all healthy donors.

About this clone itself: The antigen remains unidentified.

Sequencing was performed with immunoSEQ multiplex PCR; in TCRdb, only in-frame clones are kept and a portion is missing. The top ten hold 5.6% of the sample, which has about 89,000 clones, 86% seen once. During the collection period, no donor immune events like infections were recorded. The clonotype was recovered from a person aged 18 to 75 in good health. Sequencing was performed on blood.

The CDR3 nucleotides are TGTGCCAGCAGTTACTCTAGGTATACTGAAGCTTTCTTT. This codes for CASSYSRYTEAFF. The rearrangement uses TRBV6-5 and TRBJ1-1, with D unclear. The length of the CDR3 is 13 residues. Trimming cost V 0 bases and J 5 bases, with 7 bases left between them. The germline CDR1 and CDR2 sequences are MNHEY and SVGAGI.